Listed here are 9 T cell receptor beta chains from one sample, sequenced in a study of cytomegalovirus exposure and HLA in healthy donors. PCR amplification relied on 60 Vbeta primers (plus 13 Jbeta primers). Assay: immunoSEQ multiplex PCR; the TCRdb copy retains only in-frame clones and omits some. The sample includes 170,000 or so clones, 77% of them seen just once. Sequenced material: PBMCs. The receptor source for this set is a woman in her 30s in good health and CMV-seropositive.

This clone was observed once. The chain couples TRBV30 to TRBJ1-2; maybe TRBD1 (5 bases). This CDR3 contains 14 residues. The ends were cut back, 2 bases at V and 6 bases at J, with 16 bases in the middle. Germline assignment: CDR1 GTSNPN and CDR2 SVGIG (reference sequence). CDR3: CAWSLYRTTDGYTF. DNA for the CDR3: TGTGCCTGGAGTTTATACAGGACGACGGATGGCTACACCTTC. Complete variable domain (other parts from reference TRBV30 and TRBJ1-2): SQTIHQWPATLVQPVGSPLSLECTVEGTSNPNLYWYRQAAGRGLQLLFYSVGIGQISSEVPQNLSASRPQDRQFILSSKKLLLSDSGFYLCAWSLYRTTDGYTFGSGTRLTVV.

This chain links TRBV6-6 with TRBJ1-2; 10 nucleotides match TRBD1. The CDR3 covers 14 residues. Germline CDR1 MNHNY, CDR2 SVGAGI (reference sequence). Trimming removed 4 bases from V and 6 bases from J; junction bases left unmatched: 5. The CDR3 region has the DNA TGTGCCAGCAGTTCTCTCGGACAGGGGGATGGCTACACCTTC. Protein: CASSSLGQGDGYTF.

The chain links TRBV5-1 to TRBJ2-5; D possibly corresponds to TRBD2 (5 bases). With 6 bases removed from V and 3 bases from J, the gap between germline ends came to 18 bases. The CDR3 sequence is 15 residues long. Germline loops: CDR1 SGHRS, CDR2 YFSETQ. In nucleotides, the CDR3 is TGCGCCAGCAACCTGGGATCCGGGGTCGAAGAGACCCAGTACTTC. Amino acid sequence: CASNLGSGVEETQYF.

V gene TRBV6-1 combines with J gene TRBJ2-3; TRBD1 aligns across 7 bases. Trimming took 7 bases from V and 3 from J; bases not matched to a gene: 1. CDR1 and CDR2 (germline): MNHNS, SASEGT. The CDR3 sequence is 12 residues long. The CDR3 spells CASNRGTDTQYF. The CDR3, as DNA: TGTGCCAGCAACAGGGGTACAGATACGCAGTATTTT.

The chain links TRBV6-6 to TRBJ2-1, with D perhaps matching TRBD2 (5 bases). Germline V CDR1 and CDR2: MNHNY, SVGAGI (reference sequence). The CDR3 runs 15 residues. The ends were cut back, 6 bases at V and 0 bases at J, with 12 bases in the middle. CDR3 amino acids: CASSRGGPSYNEQFF. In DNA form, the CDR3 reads TGTGCCAGCAGCCGAGGAGGTCCCTCCTACAATGAGCAGTTCTTC.

The CDR3 bases are TGTGCCAGCAGCTTAGAAGCGGGAGGGTTAGATACGCAGTATTTT. Amino acid sequence: CASSLEAGGLDTQYF. The V call is TRBV7-7, the J call TRBJ2-3, with 10 bases fitting TRBD2. Per germline, CDR1 SSHAT and CDR2 FNYEAQ (reference sequence). This CDR3 spans 15 amino acids. V lost 1 base and J lost 5; bases outside the gene matches: 3.

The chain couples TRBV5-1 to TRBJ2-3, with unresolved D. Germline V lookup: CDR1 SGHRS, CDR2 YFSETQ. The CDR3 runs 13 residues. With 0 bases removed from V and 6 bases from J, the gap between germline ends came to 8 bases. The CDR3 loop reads CASSLDPEDTQYF. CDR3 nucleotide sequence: TGCGCCAGCAGCTTGGATCCGGAGGATACGCAGTATTTT.

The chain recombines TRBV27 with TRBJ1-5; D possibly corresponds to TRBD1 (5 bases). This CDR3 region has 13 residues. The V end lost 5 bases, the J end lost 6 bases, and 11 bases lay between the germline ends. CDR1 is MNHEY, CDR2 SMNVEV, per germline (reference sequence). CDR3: CASSGGVSQPQHF. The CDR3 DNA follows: TGTGCCAGCAGTGGAGGGGTGAGTCAGCCCCAGCATTTT.

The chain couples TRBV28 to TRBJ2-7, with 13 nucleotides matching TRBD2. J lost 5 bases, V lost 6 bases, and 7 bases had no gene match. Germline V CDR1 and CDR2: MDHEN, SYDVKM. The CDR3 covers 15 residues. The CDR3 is CASSWTSGRANEQYF. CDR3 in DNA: TGTGCCAGCAGCTGGACTAGCGGGAGAGCCAACGAGCAGTACTTC.